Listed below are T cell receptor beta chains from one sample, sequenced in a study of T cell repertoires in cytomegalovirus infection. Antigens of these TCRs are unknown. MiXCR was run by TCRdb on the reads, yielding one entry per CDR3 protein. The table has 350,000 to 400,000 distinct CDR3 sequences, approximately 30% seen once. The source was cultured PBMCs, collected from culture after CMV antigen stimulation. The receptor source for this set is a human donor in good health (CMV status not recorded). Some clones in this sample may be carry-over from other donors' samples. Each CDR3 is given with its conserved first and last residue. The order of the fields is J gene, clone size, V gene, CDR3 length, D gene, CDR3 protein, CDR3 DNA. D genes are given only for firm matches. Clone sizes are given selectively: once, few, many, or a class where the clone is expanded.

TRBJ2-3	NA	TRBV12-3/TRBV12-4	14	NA	CASGDSPQGVKQYF	TGTGCCAGCGGGGACTCTCCTCAGGGGGTCAAGCAGTATTTT
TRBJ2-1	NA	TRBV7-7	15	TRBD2	CASSLVAGVANEQFF	TGTGCTAGCAGCCTGGTAGCGGGAGTGGCAAATGAGCAGTTCTTC
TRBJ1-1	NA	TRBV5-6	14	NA	CASSFAGRPTEAFF	TGTGCCAGCAGCTTCGCAGGTCGCCCCACTGAAGCTTTCTTT
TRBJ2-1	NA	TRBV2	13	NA	CASKSSRNNEQFF	TGTGCCAGCAAGAGTTCCCGAAACAATGAGCAGTTCTTC
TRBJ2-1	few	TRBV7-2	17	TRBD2	CASSRPGLAGGYNEQFF	TGTGCCAGCAGCCGGCCGGGACTAGCGGGAGGTTACAATGAGCAGTTCTTC
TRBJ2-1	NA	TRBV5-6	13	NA	CASSFGTSYEQFF	TGTGCCAGCAGCTTTGGGACCTCGTATGAGCAGTTCTTC
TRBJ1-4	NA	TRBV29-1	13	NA	CSVTIVQGEKLFF	TGCAGCGTCACGATAGTGCAGGGAGAAAAACTGTTTTTT
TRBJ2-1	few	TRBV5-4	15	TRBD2	CASRDGLAGAYEQFF	TGTGCCAGCAGAGATGGACTAGCGGGAGCGTATGAGCAGTTCTTC
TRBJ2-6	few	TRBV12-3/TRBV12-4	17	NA	CASSPRTLSSGANVLTF	TGTGCCAGCAGTCCGCGAACCCTAAGCTCTGGGGCCAACGTCCTGACTTTC
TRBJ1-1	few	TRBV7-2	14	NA	CASSLTREGTEAFF	TGTGCCAGCAGCTTAACCCGGGAGGGGACTGAAGCTTTCTTT
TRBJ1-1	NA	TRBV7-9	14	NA	CASSLRDTLTEAFF	TGTGCCAGCAGCCTCCGGGACACCCTCACTGAAGCTTTCTTT
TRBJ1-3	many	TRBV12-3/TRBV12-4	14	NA	CASSLGYSGNTIYF	TGTGCCAGCAGTTTAGGTTACTCTGGAAACACCATATATTTT
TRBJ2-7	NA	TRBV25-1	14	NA	CASSDAGWSNEQYF	TGTGCCAGCAGTGATGCGGGATGGTCAAACGAGCAGTACTTC
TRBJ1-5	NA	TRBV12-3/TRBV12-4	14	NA	CASSWETGNQPQHF	TGTGCCAGCAGTTGGGAGACAGGCAATCAGCCCCAGCATTTT
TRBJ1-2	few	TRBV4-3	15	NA	CASSQATRQPDGYTF	TGCGCCAGCAGCCAAGCGACGAGACAGCCCGATGGCTACACCTTC
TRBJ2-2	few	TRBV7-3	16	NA	CASSSRTSSNTGELFF	TGTGCCAGCAGCTCACGGACATCCTCGAACACCGGGGAGCTGTTTTTT
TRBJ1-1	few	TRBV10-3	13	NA	CAISEPLYTEAFF	TGTGCCATCAGCGAGCCTCTATACACTGAAGCTTTCTTT
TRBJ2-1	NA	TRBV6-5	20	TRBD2	CASSYWTGLAGGNSYNEQFF	TGTGCCAGCAGTTACTGGACGGGACTAGCGGGAGGGAACTCCTACAATGAGCAGTTCTTC
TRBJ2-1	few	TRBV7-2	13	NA	CASSKVMTGEQFF	TGTGCCAGCAGTAAAGTAATGACTGGTGAGCAGTTCTTC
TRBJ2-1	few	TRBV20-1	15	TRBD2	CSAHSSGETYNEQFF	TGCAGTGCTCATTCTAGCGGAGAGACCTACAATGAGCAGTTCTTC
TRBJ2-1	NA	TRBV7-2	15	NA	CASSSEVSSYNEQFF	TGTGCCAGCAGTTCAGAGGTTAGCTCCTACAATGAGCAGTTCTTC
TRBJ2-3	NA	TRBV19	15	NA	CASSIAVKTTDTQYF	TGTGCCAGTAGTATAGCGGTAAAAACCACAGATACGCAGTATTTT
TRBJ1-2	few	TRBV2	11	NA	CASHRDGGYTF	TGTGCCAGCCACAGGGATGGTGGCTACACCTTC
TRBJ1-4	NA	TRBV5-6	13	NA	CASSLYGNEKLFF	TGTGCCAGCAGCTTGTACGGGAATGAAAAACTGTTTTTT
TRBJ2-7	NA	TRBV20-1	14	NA	CSARPVRRTYEQYF	TGCAGTGCCCGGCCTGTGAGGAGAACCTACGAGCAGTACTTC
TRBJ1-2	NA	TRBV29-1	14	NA	CSVVVTGQNYGYTF	TGCAGCGTTGTAGTTACCGGACAGAACTATGGCTACACCTTC
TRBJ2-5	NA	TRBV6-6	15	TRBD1	CASSYEGQGGKTQYF	TGTGCCAGCAGTTACGAGGGACAGGGTGGGAAGACCCAGTACTTC
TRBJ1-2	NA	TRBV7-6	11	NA	CASARGLGYTF	TGTGCCTCCGCCCGGGGGTTAGGCTACACCTTC
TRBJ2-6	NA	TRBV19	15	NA	CASSIRQGLSNVLTF	TGTGCCAGTAGTATCCGCCAGGGTTTGAGCAACGTCCTGACTTTC
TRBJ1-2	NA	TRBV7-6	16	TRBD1	CASSLWTGQGMGGYTF	TGTGCCAGCAGCTTATGGACGGGACAGGGAATGGGTGGCTACACCTTC
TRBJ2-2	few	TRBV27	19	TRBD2	CASSLSPAGASGNTGELFF	TGTGCCAGCAGTTTATCACCCGCCGGGGCTAGCGGCAACACCGGGGAGCTGTTTTTT
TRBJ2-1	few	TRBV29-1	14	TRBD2	CSVQRTSGNHEQFF	TGCAGCGTCCAAAGGACTAGCGGGAATCATGAGCAGTTCTTC
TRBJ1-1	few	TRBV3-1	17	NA	CASSQVPGPTMNTEAFF	TGTGCCAGCAGCCAGGTACCGGGGCCTACCATGAACACTGAAGCTTTCTTT
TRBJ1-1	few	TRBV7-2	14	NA	CASSRTANDPEAFF	TGTGCCAGCAGCCGGACAGCCAACGACCCTGAAGCTTTCTTT
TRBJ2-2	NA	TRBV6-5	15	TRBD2	CASRTLAGDTGELFF	TGTGCCAGCAGGACTCTAGCGGGAGACACCGGGGAGCTGTTTTTT
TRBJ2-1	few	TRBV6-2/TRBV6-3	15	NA	CASRGGTLFYNEQFF	TGTGCCAGCAGAGGAGGGACCCTTTTCTACAATGAGCAGTTCTTC
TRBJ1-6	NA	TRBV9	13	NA	CASSVEGGSPLHF	TGTGCCAGCAGCGTAGAGGGAGGATCACCCCTCCACTTT
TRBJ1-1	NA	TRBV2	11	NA	CASRSGYEAFF	TGTGCCAGCCGATCCGGGTACGAAGCTTTCTTT
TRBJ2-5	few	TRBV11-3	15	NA	CASSPRFSGEETQYF	TGTGCCAGCAGCCCCAGATTTAGCGGAGAAGAGACCCAGTACTTC
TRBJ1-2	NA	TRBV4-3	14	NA	CASSQDWTVYGYTF	TGCGCCAGCAGCCAAGATTGGACCGTCTATGGCTACACCTTC
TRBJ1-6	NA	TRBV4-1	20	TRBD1	CASSQDYWTGRGKGNSPLHF	TGCGCCAGCAGCCAAGATTACTGGACAGGGAGGGGGAAGGGAAATTCACCCCTCCACTTT
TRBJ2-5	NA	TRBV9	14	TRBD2	CASSARLAGETQYF	TGTGCCAGCAGCGCCAGACTAGCGGGAGAGACCCAGTACTTC
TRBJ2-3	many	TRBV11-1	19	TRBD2	CASSDPGLAETERGDTQYF	TGTGCCAGCAGCGATCCCGGACTAGCGGAAACGGAGCGCGGAGATACGCAGTATTTT
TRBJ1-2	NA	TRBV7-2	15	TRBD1	CASSSGQGFVYGYTF	TGTGCCAGCAGCTCGGGACAGGGATTTGTCTATGGCTACACCTTC
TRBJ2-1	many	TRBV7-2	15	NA	CASSLAQSVRNEQFF	TGTGCCAGCAGCTTAGCACAGTCGGTAAGGAATGAGCAGTTCTTC
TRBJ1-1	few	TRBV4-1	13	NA	CASSQEKQFEAFF	TGCGCCAGCAGCCAAGAAAAACAGTTTGAAGCTTTCTTT
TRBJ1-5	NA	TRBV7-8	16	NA	CASSLMGGFDNQPQHF	TGTGCCAGCAGCTTGATGGGGGGCTTTGACAATCAGCCCCAGCATTTT
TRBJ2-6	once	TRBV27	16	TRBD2	CASSLLGLVGANVLTF	TGTGCCAGCAGTTTGTTAGGACTAGTTGGGGCCAACGTCCTGACTTTC
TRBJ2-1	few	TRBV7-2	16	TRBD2	CASRLGTSGNYNEQFF	TGTGCCAGCAGACTAGGGACTAGCGGGAACTACAATGAGCAGTTCTTC
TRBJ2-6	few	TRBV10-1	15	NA	CASSESLPGANVLTF	TGCGCCAGCAGTGAAAGTTTACCTGGGGCCAACGTCCTGACTTTC
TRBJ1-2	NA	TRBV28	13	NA	CASHGLLNYGYTF	TGTGCCAGCCACGGATTACTTAACTATGGCTACACCTTC
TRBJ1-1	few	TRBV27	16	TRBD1	CASSSQGVFSNTEAFF	TGTGCCAGCAGTTCCCAGGGGGTTTTTTCCAACACTGAAGCTTTCTTT
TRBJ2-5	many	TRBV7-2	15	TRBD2	CASSSLTSGGETQYF	TGTGCCAGCAGCTCCCTCACTAGCGGGGGAGAGACCCAGTACTTC